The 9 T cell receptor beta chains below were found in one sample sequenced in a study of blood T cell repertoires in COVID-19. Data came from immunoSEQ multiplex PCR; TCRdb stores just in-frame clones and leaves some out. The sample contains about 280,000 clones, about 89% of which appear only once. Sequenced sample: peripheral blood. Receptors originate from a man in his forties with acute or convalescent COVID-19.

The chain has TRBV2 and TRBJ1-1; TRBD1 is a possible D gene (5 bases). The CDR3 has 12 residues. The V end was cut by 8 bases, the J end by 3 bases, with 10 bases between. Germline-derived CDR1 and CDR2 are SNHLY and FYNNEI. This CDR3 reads CASHPGDTEAFF. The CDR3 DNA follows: TGTGCCAGCCACCCGGGGGACACTGAAGCTTTCTTT.

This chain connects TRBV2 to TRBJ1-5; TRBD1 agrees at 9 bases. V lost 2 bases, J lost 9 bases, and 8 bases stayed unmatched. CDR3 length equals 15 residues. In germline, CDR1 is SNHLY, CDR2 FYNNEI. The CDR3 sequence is CASSERGTGLGPQHF. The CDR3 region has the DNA TGTGCCAGCAGTGAACGGGGGACAGGGTTAGGGCCCCAGCATTTT.

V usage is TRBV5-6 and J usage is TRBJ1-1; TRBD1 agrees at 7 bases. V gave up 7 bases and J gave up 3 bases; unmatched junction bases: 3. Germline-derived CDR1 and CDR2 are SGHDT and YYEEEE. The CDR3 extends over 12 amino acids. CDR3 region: CASSQGDTEAFF. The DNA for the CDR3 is TGTGCCAGCTCGCAGGGGGACACTGAAGCTTTCTTT.

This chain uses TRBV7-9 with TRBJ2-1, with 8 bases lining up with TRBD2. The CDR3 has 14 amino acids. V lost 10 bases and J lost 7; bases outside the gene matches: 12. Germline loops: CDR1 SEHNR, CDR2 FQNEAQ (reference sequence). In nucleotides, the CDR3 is TGTGCCATCCCACCGGGGGGGGCCGATAATGAGCAGTTCTTC. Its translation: CAIPPGGADNEQFF. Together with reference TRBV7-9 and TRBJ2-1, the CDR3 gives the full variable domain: DTGVSQNPRHKITKRGQNVTFRCDPISEHNRLYWYRQTLGQGPEFLTYFQNEAQLEKSRLLSDRFSAERPKGSFSTLEIQRTEQGDSAMYLCAIPPGGADNEQFFGPGTRLTVL.

CDR3 sequence: CASSRQGNTDTQYF. The DNA for the CDR3 is TGTGCCAGTAGTCGACAGGGAAACACAGATACGCAGTATTTT. The chain is built from TRBV19 and TRBJ2-3; 7 nucleotides line up with TRBD1. This CDR3 comprises 14 residues. V trimming: 5 bases; J trimming: 2 bases; junction bases outside the gene matches: 4. The germline CDR1 and CDR2 sequences are LNHDA and SQIVND (reference sequence).

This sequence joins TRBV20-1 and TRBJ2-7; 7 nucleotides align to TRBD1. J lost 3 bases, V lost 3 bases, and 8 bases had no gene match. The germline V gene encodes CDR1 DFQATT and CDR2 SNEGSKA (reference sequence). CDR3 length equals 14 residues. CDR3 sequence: CSASWTGPLYEQYF. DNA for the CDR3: TGCAGTGCTAGTTGGACAGGACCACTCTACGAGCAGTACTTC.

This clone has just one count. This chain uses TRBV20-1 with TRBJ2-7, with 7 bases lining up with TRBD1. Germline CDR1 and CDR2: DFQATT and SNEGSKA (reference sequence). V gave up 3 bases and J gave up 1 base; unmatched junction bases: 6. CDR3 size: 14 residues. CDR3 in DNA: TGCAGTGCTAGTTGGACAGGCGATTCCTACGAGCAGTACTTC. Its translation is CSASWTGDSYEQYF.

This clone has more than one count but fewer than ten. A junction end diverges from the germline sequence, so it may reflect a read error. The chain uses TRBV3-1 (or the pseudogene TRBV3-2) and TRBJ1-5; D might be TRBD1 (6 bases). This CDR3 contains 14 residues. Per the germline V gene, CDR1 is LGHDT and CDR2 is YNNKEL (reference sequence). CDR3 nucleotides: TGTGCCAGCAGCCAAGGGGGGGGCAATCGGCCCCAGCATTTT. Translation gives CASSQGGGNRPQHF.

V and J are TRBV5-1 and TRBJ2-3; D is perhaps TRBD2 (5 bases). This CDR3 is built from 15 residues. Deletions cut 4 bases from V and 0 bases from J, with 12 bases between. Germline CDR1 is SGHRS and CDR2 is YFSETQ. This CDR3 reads CASSRRGPSTDTQYF. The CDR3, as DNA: TGCGCCAGCAGCCGCCGAGGGCCTAGCACAGATACGCAGTATTTT. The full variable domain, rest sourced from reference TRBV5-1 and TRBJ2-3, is KAGVTQTPRYLIKTRGQQVTLSCSPISGHRSVSWYQQTPGQGLQFLFEYFSETQRNKGNFPGRFSGRQFSNSRSEMNVSTLELGDSALYLCASSRRGPSTDTQYFGPGTRLTVL.